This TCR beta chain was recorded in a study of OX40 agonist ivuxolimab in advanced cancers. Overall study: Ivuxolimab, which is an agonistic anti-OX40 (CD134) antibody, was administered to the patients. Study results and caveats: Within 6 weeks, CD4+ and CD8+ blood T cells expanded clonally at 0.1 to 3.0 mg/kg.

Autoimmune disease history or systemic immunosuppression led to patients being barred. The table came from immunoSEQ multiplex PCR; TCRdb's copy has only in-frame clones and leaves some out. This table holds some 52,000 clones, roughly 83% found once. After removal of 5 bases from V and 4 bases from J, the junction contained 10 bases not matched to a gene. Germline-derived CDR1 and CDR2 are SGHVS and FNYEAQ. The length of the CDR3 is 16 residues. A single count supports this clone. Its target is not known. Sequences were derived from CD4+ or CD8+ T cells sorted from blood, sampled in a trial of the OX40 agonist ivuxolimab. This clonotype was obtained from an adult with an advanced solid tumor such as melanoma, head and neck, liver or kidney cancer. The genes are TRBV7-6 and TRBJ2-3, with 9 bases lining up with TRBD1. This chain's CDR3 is CASSLRQGEGSDTQYF. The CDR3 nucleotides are TGTGCCAGCAGCCTCAGACAGGGGGAGGGGTCAGATACGCAGTATTTT.